Reported below is one T cell receptor (beta chain). What this receptor recognizes is not known. Base-call qualities are not available, and no considerably larger clone is one nucleotide away. This sample was taken from a study of blood T cell repertoires in COVID-19 (dated by TCRdb to the early 2020s). Background on the whole study: Collaborator samples came from the United States, Italy and Spain and covered acute and convalescent phases of COVID-19. The prospective study material was composed of cDNA or gDNA derived from T cells, B-cell-depleted T cells, or PBMCs. Deeply sampled blood TCRbeta repertoires from subjects exposed to, actively infected with, or recovered from COVID-19 were included in the dataset. The repertoires were made available in a free public database intended to serve as a resource for research on the immune response to SARS-CoV-2. The samples were drawn from the first 160 participants of the ongoing ImmuneRACE study and from roughly 1,300 subjects provided by 6 global collaborators. Sample metadata almost always included a de-identified subject ID, COVID-19 status, age in years and sex. Where available, HLA class I and class II types were obtained from metadata supplied by the sample provider rather than from assay-based typing.

Looking up the germline V gene yields CDR1 WSHSY and CDR2 SAAADI. Between the V and J ends, shortened by 6 bases and 3 bases respectively, the junction contains 23 bases. The CDR3, from cysteine to phenylalanine, totals 17 residues. Only the CDR3 portion is preserved as DNA: 51 bases, with reading frame beginning at the first base. TCRbeta CDR3 regions were amplified from genomic DNA using the immunoSEQ Assay, a bias-controlled multiplex PCR. The paper's processing steps were these. Within the assay, amplification of reference gene primers was used to estimate how many nucleated cells each sample contained. To quantify the absolute abundance of each unique TCRbeta CDR3 rearrangement, sequence reads were collapsed and filtered. For each sample, productive Simpson clonality was calculated by taking the square root of Simpson's diversity index across productive rearrangements. This is the immuneACCESS table as TCRdb keeps it, with only in-frame sequences that have V and J called. A part of the clones is gone; compared with another copy, unresolved V genes explain less than half, and the rest is unexplained. V, J and clone size reflect that table, while D and trimming were determined from the DNA. Within this sample are about 230,000 clones, with approximately 85% of them counted one time only. The ten largest account for just under 1% of the sample.

Collaborating institutions collected whole blood in K2EDTA tubes following their own protocols. For TCRbeta analysis, collaborators shipped samples in one of three forms: frozen whole blood, isolated PBMCs, or DNA extracted from either of those sample types. The paper as a whole reports these results and caveats: The amount of clinical and demographic metadata varied by source and participant and was provided uncurated.

The chain is assembled from TRBV10-2 and TRBJ1-2; D gene: possibly TRBD1, on 6 matching bases. The sequenced sample consisted of peripheral blood. The clonotype was recovered from a man in his forties with acute or convalescent COVID-19. The nucleotide sequence reads TGCGCCAGCAGGAGTACCCCCTACAGGGTTACCGACTATGGCTACACCTTC. This codes for CASRSTPYRVTDYGYTF.